This is a list of T cell receptor beta chains from one sample in a study of T cells after yellow fever vaccination. In TCRdb, the 5' RACE reads were re-called with MiXCR into one record per CDR3 protein. The sample includes approximately 550,000 distinct CDR3 sequences, around 21% of them seen just once. The sequencing here drew on PBMCs, taken 15 days after the yellow fever booster vaccination. The origin of the receptors is a man aged 25 to 40 who received the YFV17D yellow fever vaccine. Both conserved end residues are part of each CDR3. The order of the fields is CDR3 protein, CDR3 DNA, J gene, clone size, V gene, D gene. The D gene is left open where the match is weak. Not every row has a clone size; where given, it reads once, few, many or a size class.

CSARDLSNQPQHF | TGCAGTGCTAGAGACTTAAGCAATCAGCCCCAGCATTTT | TRBJ1-5 | NA | TRBV20-1 | NA
CATAEGDTGTGITQYF | TGCGCCACCGCAGAAGGGGATACCGGGACCGGGATTACCCAGTACTTC | TRBJ2-5 | NA | TRBV5-1 | NA
CASRLAAETQYF | TGTGCCAGCAGACTAGCGGCAGAGACCCAGTACTTC | TRBJ2-5 | NA | TRBV28 | TRBD2
CASSPGSFSGNTIYF | TGTGCCAGCAGCCCCGGCAGCTTCTCTGGAAACACCATATATTTT | TRBJ1-3 | NA | TRBV7-9 | NA
CATSETQSWASSYNEQFF | TGTGCCACCAGTGAAACTCAGTCTTGGGCGAGCTCCTACAATGAGCAGTTCTTC | TRBJ2-1 | NA | TRBV24-1 | NA
CASSLERPYNEQFF | TGCGCCAGCAGCTTGGAACGGCCATACAATGAGCAGTTCTTC | TRBJ2-1 | NA | TRBV5-1 | NA
CASTLGTGYNEQFF | TGTGCCAGCACTTTGGGGACAGGGTACAATGAGCAGTTCTTC | TRBJ2-1 | few | TRBV12-3/TRBV12-4 | TRBD1
CASTGGASYEQYF | TGTGCCAGCACGGGGGGAGCGTCCTACGAGCAGTACTTC | TRBJ2-7 | once | TRBV12-3/TRBV12-4 | TRBD2
CASKLGTGDNQPQHF | TGTGCCAGCAAACTCGGGACAGGGGACAATCAGCCCCAGCATTTT | TRBJ1-5 | NA | TRBV6-1 | TRBD1
CASSRPAGGGETQYF | TGTGCCAGCAGTCGCCCGGCGGGAGGTGGTGAGACCCAGTACTTC | TRBJ2-5 | few | TRBV6-2/TRBV6-3 | TRBD2
CSARNVAGYQETQYF | TGCAGTGCTAGGAACGTAGCGGGGTACCAAGAGACCCAGTACTTC | TRBJ2-5 | NA | TRBV20-1 | TRBD2
CSARGSGRQGETQYF | TGCAGTGCGAGGGGTAGCGGGAGGCAAGGAGAGACCCAGTACTTC | TRBJ2-5 | few | TRBV20-1 | TRBD2
CASSAEVAGTGGEQFF | TGTGCCAGCAGCGCAGAGGTAGCGGGAACGGGCGGGGAGCAGTTCTTC | TRBJ2-1 | NA | TRBV9 | TRBD2
CASSLVTLAGGYGYEQYF | TGTGCCAGCAGCTTAGTAACGCTAGCGGGAGGGTATGGATACGAGCAGTACTTC | TRBJ2-7 | NA | TRBV11-2 | TRBD2
CASSYWQDDGGQETQYF | TGTGCCAGCAGTTACTGGCAGGACGACGGGGGTCAAGAGACCCAGTACTTC | TRBJ2-5 | NA | TRBV6-5 | NA
CASSVKPLVGGDEQFF | TGTGCCAGCAGCGTAAAACCCCTGGTAGGTGGGGATGAGCAGTTCTTC | TRBJ2-1 | few | TRBV9 | NA
CASSTAGLAGGQEQYF | TGTGCCAGCAGTACTGCGGGACTAGCGGGAGGCCAAGAGCAGTACTTC | TRBJ2-7 | NA | TRBV3-1 | TRBD2
CSVDVRGFGAGQPQHF | TGCAGCGTTGACGTGCGGGGCTTCGGGGCCGGACAGCCCCAGCATTTT | TRBJ1-5 | few | TRBV29-1 | NA
CSASPLGQMNTEAFF | TGCAGTGCTAGCCCCCTTGGACAGATGAACACTGAAGCTTTCTTT | TRBJ1-1 | NA | TRBV20-1 | NA
CASSYSSLALSYNEQFF | TGTGCCAGCAGTTACTCGAGCCTTGCCCTCTCCTACAATGAGCAGTTCTTC | TRBJ2-1 | NA | TRBV6-5 | NA
CASSKAYPSSYEQYF | TGCGCCAGCAGCAAGGCCTACCCCTCCTCCTACGAGCAGTACTTC | TRBJ2-7 | few | TRBV5-1 | NA
CAIQQGGDEKLFF | TGTGCCATTCAACAGGGGGGCGATGAAAAACTGTTTTTT | TRBJ1-4 | NA | TRBV12-3/TRBV12-4 | TRBD1
CASSVGLALGTDTQYF | TGTGCCAGCAGCGTGGGACTAGCCCTTGGGACAGATACGCAGTATTTT | TRBJ2-3 | NA | TRBV7-2 | TRBD2
CASSLAMTTDTQYF | TGCGCCAGCAGCTTGGCTATGACCACAGATACGCAGTATTTT | TRBJ2-3 | NA | TRBV5-1 | NA
CASSLSESTDTQYF | TGCGCCAGCAGCTTGAGTGAGAGCACAGATACGCAGTATTTT | TRBJ2-3 | NA | TRBV5-1 | NA
CASSVAKGPPETQYF | TGTGCCAGCAGCGTAGCGAAGGGTCCCCCAGAGACCCAGTACTTC | TRBJ2-5 | few | TRBV9 | NA
CASSHGTDQETQYF | TGTGCCAGCAGCCACGGGACAGACCAAGAGACCCAGTACTTC | TRBJ2-5 | NA | TRBV7-8 | TRBD1
CASSPQRLGRGETQYF | TGTGCCAGCAGCCCCCAACGACTCGGGAGGGGAGAGACCCAGTACTTC | TRBJ2-5 | few | TRBV7-2 | TRBD2
CASGPRRGTEAFF | TGTGCCAGCGGGCCCCGGAGAGGCACTGAAGCTTTCTTT | TRBJ1-1 | NA | TRBV6-1 | NA
CSADELAGARNEQFF | TGCAGTGCTGATGAGCTAGCGGGAGCTCGGAATGAGCAGTTCTTC | TRBJ2-1 | NA | TRBV20-1 | TRBD2
CASSPLYFTDTQYF | TGTGCCAGCAGCCCGCTATATTTCACAGATACGCAGTATTTT | TRBJ2-3 | few | TRBV7-2 | NA
CASSPGLVHEQFF | TGTGCCAGCAGTCCGGGACTAGTCCATGAGCAGTTCTTC | TRBJ2-1 | few | TRBV6-1 | TRBD2
CASSLEQSSYNEQFF | TGTGCCAGCAGCTTGGAGCAATCCTCCTACAATGAGCAGTTCTTC | TRBJ2-1 | few | TRBV5-8 | NA
CSATWDPSGEQYF | TGCAGCGCCACTTGGGATCCCTCTGGCGAGCAGTACTTC | TRBJ2-7 | NA | TRBV29-1 | NA
CASSLRSAADEQYF | TGCGCCAGCAGCTTGCGGTCAGCCGCCGACGAGCAGTACTTC | TRBJ2-7 | NA | TRBV5-1 | NA
CASSYGTDYEQYF | TGCGCCAGCAGCTACGGGACAGACTACGAGCAGTACTTC | TRBJ2-7 | NA | TRBV5-1 | TRBD1
CASSLFRQGAGTEAFF | TGTGCCAGCAGCTTATTCCGACAGGGGGCCGGGACTGAAGCTTTCTTT | TRBJ1-1 | few | TRBV7-2 | TRBD1
CSVVGTRKTGEQFF | TGCAGTGTTGTCGGGACTAGGAAGACGGGTGAGCAGTTCTTC | TRBJ2-1 | NA | TRBV20-1 | TRBD2
CASSLLGRPEADTQYF | TGCGCCAGCAGCCTTTTGGGACGTCCGGAGGCAGATACGCAGTATTTT | TRBJ2-3 | NA | TRBV5-1 | NA
CSALPSASSYNEQFF | TGCAGTGCCCTCCCTAGCGCCAGCTCCTACAATGAGCAGTTCTTC | TRBJ2-1 | NA | TRBV20-1 | NA
CASSTVGESEQFF | TGCGCCAGCAGCACGGTTGGGGAGTCTGAGCAGTTCTTC | TRBJ2-1 | NA | TRBV5-1 | NA
CASSSLQGNIQYF | TGTGCCAGCAGTTCCCTACAGGGGAACATTCAGTACTTC | TRBJ2-4 | NA | TRBV12-3/TRBV12-4 | TRBD1
CASSLVLLNTEAFF | TGTGCCAGCAGCCTCGTCCTGTTGAACACTGAAGCTTTCTTT | TRBJ1-1 | NA | TRBV5-6 | NA
CASSWPGLADNRANTGELFF | TGCGCCAGCAGCTGGCCGGGACTAGCGGACAACCGTGCGAACACCGGGGAGCTGTTTTTT | TRBJ2-2 | NA | TRBV5-1 | TRBD2
CSVAKSNEQFF | TGCAGCGTCGCCAAGTCCAATGAGCAGTTCTTC | TRBJ2-1 | NA | TRBV29-1 | NA
CASSSTGGLGEQYF | TGTGCCAGCAGTTCAACAGGGGGTTTAGGCGAGCAGTACTTC | TRBJ2-7 | few | TRBV6-5 | TRBD1
CASSTLGETQYF | TGTGCCAGCTCAACCCTTGGCGAGACCCAGTACTTC | TRBJ2-5 | few | TRBV18 | NA
CASSLESGSSGANVLTF | TGTGCCAGCAGCTTAGAAAGCGGGAGTTCCGGGGCCAACGTCCTGACTTTC | TRBJ2-6 | NA | TRBV7-6 | TRBD2
CASSPGDPLRYEQYF | TGTGCCAGCAGCCCGGGAGACCCACTTCGCTACGAGCAGTACTTC | TRBJ2-7 | few | TRBV4-2 | NA
CSVGNTGQGVGGYTF | TGCAGCGTAGGCAACACGGGACAGGGCGTCGGTGGCTACACCTTC | TRBJ1-2 | once | TRBV29-1 | TRBD1
CASSNTPVQYF | TGTGCCAGCAGTAACACACCCGTCCAGTACTTC | TRBJ2-7 | NA | TRBV7-2 | NA
CASSTGQGLKTQYF | TGTGCCAGCAGTACGGGACAGGGACTGAAGACCCAGTACTTC | TRBJ2-5 | NA | TRBV6-1 | TRBD1
CASSPPQGRRFF | TGTGCCAGCTCACCACCGCAGGGGCGGCGCTTCTTC | TRBJ2-7 | NA | TRBV18 | NA
CASSYSRNMGIGANVLTF | TGTGCCAGCAGTTACTCTCGCAATATGGGAATTGGGGCCAACGTCCTGACTTTC | TRBJ2-6 | NA | TRBV6-2/TRBV6-3 | NA